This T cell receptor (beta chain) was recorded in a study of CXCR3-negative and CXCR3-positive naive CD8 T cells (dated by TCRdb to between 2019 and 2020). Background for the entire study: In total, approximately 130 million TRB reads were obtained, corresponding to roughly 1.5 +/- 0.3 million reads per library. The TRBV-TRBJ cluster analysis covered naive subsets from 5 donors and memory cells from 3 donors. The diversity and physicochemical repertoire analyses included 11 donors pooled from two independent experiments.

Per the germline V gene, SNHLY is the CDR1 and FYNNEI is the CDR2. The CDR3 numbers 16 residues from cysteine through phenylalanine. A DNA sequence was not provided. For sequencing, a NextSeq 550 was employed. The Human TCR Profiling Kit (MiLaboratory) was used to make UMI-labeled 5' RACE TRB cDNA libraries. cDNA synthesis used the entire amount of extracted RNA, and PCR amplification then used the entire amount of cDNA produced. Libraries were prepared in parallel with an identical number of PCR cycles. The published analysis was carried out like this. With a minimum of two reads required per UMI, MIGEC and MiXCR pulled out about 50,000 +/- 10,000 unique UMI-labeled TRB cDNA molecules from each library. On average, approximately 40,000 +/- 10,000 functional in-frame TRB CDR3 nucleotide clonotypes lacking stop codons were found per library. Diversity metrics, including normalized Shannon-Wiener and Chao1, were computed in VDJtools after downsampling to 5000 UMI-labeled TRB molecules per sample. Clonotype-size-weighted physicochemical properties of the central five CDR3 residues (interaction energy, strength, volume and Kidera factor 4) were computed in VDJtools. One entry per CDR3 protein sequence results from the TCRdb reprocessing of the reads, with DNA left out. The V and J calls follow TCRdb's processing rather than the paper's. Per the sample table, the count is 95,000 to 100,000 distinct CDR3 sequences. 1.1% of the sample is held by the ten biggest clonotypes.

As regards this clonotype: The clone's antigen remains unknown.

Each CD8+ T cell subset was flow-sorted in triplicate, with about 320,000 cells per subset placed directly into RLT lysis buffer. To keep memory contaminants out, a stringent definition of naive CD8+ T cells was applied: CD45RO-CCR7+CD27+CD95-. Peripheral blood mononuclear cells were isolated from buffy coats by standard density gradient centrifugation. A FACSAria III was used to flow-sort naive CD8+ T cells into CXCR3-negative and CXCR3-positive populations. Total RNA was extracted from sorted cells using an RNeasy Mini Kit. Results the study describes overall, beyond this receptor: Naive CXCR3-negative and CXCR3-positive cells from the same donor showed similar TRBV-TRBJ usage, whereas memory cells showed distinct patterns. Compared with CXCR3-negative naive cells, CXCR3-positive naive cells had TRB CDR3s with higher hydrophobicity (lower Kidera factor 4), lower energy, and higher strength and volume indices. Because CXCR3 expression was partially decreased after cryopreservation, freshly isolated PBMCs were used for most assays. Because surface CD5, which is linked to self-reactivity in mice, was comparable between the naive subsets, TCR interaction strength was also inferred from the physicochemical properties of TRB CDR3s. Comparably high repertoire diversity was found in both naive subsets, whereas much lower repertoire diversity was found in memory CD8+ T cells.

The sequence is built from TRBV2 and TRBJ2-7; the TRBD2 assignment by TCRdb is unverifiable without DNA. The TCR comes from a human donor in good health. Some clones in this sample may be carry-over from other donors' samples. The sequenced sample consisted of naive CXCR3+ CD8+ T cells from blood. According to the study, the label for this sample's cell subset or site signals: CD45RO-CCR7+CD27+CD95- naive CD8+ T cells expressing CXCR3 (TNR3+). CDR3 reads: CASSTRIPGLLEEQYF. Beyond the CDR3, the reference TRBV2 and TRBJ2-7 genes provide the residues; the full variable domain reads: EPEVTQTPSHQVTQMGQEVILRCVPISNHLYFYWYRQILGQKVEFLVSFYNNEISEKSEIFDDQFSVERPDGSNFTLKIRSTKLEDSAMYFCASSTRIPGLLEEQYFGPGTRLTVT.